The clone carrying this T cell receptor (beta chain) has only a few counts. What it recognizes is unknown. The germline V gene encodes CDR1 SGHTA and CDR2 FQGTGA. V lost 1 base and J 2 bases, leaving 5 bases between the germline ends. This CDR3 is built from 14 residues. This specimen belongs to a study of identical twins. Findings of the study overall: Shared out-of-frame alpha sequences (those common to twins) showed excess low generation probability. Beta out-of-frame sequences showed weaker excess sharing between twins. Zero-insertion analyses could be partly confounded by invariant MAIT and iNKT cells.

Template switching introduced a universal primer site, and the cDNA bore unique molecular identifiers. Via MiXCR, TCRdb re-called the 5' RACE reads, giving one row per CDR3 protein. The repertoire has about 570,000 distinct CDR3 sequences, 9.6% of them found once; the top ten carry around 3%. This same sample was also taken into another study, of yellow fever vaccine responses in identical twins.

The sequenced sample was PBMCs. The clonotype was recovered from a woman younger than 35 in good health. The rearrangement links TRBV7-3 to TRBJ2-2, with D unresolved. CDR3 loop: CASSLIANTGELFF. The CDR3 DNA follows: TGTGCCAGCAGCTTAATTGCCAACACCGGGGAGCTGTTTTTT.